Listed here are 27 T cell receptor beta chains from one sample, sequenced in a study of blood T cell repertoires in COVID-19. Clones were sequenced by immunoSEQ multiplex PCR, and TCRdb holds only the in-frame ones, with some missing. The data show 85,000 or so clones, around 81% seen once. The sequenced sample was peripheral blood. The receptors originated from a man older than 75 with acute or convalescent COVID-19.

The V call is TRBV27, the J call TRBJ2-1, with D uncertain. Trimming removed 6 bases from V and 6 bases from J, with 24 bases in between. In germline, CDR1 is MNHEY, CDR2 SMNVEV (reference sequence). The CDR3 contains 17 residues. In DNA, the CDR3 is TGTGCCAGCAGCAAAACGGCTGGGCCTTTGGTAAGCAATGAGCAGTTCTTC. Amino acid sequence: CASSKTAGPLVSNEQFF.

The chain joins TRBV7-2 to TRBJ2-2, with D possibly TRBD2 on 6 matching bases. CDR1 and CDR2 from the germline V gene are SGHTA and FQGNSA. The CDR3 spans 17 residues. V dropped 3 bases and J dropped 0 bases, with 14 bases sitting between them. The CDR3 DNA sequence: TGTGCCAGCAGCTTCAGAGGGACTGCGACGAACACCGGGGAGCTGTTTTTT. Protein sequence: CASSFRGTATNTGELFF.

V is TRBV30 and J is TRBJ1-6; D is possibly TRBD1 (6 bases). This CDR3 contains 11 residues. Trimming shortened V by 7 bases and J by 10 bases, and 11 bases separated the two germline ends. From germline, CDR1 is GTSNPN and CDR2 SVGIG (reference sequence). The CDR3 DNA sequence: TGTGCCTTGGGGGGCTGGTCACCCCTCCACTTT. Its protein is CALGGWSPLHF.

This clone occurred once. The rearrangement uses TRBV18 and TRBJ1-1, with 8 bases fitting TRBD1. The V gene end was trimmed by 2 bases and the J gene end by 6 bases; junction bases not matched to a gene: 5. Germline V gene lookup returns CDR1 KGHSH and CDR2 LQKENI. The CDR3 contains 14 residues. CDR3 sequence (DNA): TGTGCCAGCTCACCATCAGGGGGCAAGGCTGAAGCTTTCTTT. This gives the protein CASSPSGGKAEAFF.

This sequence joins TRBV5-4 and TRBJ2-7; 10 nucleotides line up with TRBD2. Germline V gene sequence: CDR1 SGHNT, CDR2 YYREEE (reference sequence). Trimming at V came to 4 bases and at J to 2 bases, leaving 3 bases not matched to a gene. The CDR3 sequence is 14 residues long. Here the CDR3 DNA reads TGTGCCAGCAGCCTCCTAGCGGGGGCCTACGAGCAGTACTTC. It translates to CASSLLAGAYEQYF.

The chain joins TRBV28 to TRBJ2-3, with a weak D call TRBD2 (6 bases). The CDR3 sequence is 13 residues long. The germline gives CDR1 MDHEN, CDR2 SYDVKM. V was pared by 5 bases and J by 8 bases, with 14 bases between. The DNA for the CDR3 is TGTGCCAGCAGTCGGACTATACAGTCTACGCAGTATTTT. Its protein product is CASSRTIQSTQYF.

The table lists this clone with many counts. The V and J genes are TRBV28 and TRBJ2-3; 11 nucleotides agree with TRBD2. The CDR3 runs 15 residues. V dropped 2 bases and J dropped 4; count of bases not matched to a gene: 2. Germline V lookup: CDR1 MDHEN, CDR2 SYDVKM. The CDR3 coding sequence is TGTGCCAGCAGTTTACTAGCGGGAGGAGCAGATACGCAGTATTTT. Translated: CASSLLAGGADTQYF.

This clone has just a few counts. The chain recombines TRBV7-2 with TRBJ2-2; 9 bases fit TRBD1. After removal of 6 bases from V and 7 bases from J, the junction contained 9 bases not matched to a gene. CDR3 length: 15 residues. Germline CDR1 reads SGHTA; CDR2 reads FQGNSA. The CDR3 loop reads CASRLDRGAVGELFF. The CDR3 DNA is TGTGCCAGCAGATTGGACAGGGGCGCCGTCGGGGAGCTGTTTTTT.

This clone was detected a few times. The chain recombines TRBV10-3 with TRBJ2-7, with 9 nucleotides matching TRBD1. CDR3 length: 15 residues. The trim removed 4 bases at V and 0 bases at J, leaving 4 bases unmatched. Germline CDR1 is ENHRY and CDR2 is SYGVKD. Written as DNA, the CDR3 is TGTGCCATCAGTGGACCGGGACAGGGCTCCTACGAGCAGTACTTC. This sequence encodes CAISGPGQGSYEQYF.

This clone has only one observation. This rearrangement joins TRBV24-1 to TRBJ2-3; 11 nucleotides match TRBD1. Germline-derived CDR1 and CDR2 are KGHDR and SFDVKD. V dropped 2 bases and J dropped 2; count of bases not matched to a gene: 5. This CDR3 has 17 residues. As DNA, the CDR3 is TGTGCCACCAGTGATTGGGGACAGGGGGACCTCACAGATACGCAGTATTTT. It specifies CATSDWGQGDLTDTQYF.

The chain employs TRBV6-6 and TRBJ2-3, with 7 bases fitting TRBD1. V dropped 6 bases and J dropped 2; count of bases not matched to a gene: 8. The CDR3 runs to 15 residues. Germline loops: CDR1 MNHNY, CDR2 SVGAGI (reference sequence). The CDR3, as DNA: TGTGCCAGCAGCCCCGGGACAGACTTCACAGATACGCAGTATTTT. As protein: CASSPGTDFTDTQYF.

DNA of the CDR3: TGTGCCACCTCCACAGGGGGTAATCAGCCCCAGCATTTT. It translates to CATSTGGNQPQHF. This rearrangement joins TRBV24-1 to TRBJ1-5; TRBD1 aligns across 8 bases. Germline V CDR1 and CDR2: KGHDR, SFDVKD. Losses at the gene ends were 9 bases for V and 4 bases for J; bases not matched to a gene: 4. The CDR3 contains 13 residues.

The chain recombines TRBV15 with TRBJ2-3, with 8 bases fitting TRBD2. Germline CDR1 and CDR2: LNHNV and YYDKDF (reference sequence). The length of the CDR3 is 16 residues. V shed 3 bases, J shed 4 bases, and the junction held 9 bases outside the gene matches. The CDR3 DNA reads as TGTGCCACCAGCAGGAGGGAATCGGGAGGGCCAGATACGCAGTATTTT. As protein: CATSRRESGGPDTQYF.

In nucleotides, the CDR3 is TGCGCCAGCAGCTTATCAGGGGTTGGGCCCGGGGAGCTGTTTTTT. This encodes CASSLSGVGPGELFF. This chain uses TRBV5-1 with TRBJ2-2; possibly TRBD1 for D (6 bases). The V end lost 2 bases, the J end lost 6 bases, and 14 bases lay between the germline ends. CDR3 size: 15 residues. Germline V gives CDR1 SGHRS, CDR2 YFSETQ.

This clone has more than one count but fewer than ten. V is TRBV30 and J is TRBJ1-1; 7 nucleotides agree with TRBD1. Germline V CDR1 and CDR2: GTSNPN, SVGIG (reference sequence). This CDR3 is 13 amino acids long. Trimming removed 3 bases from V and 6 bases from J; junction bases left unmatched: 7. The CDR3 sequence is CAWRGQLTSEAFF. CDR3 nucleotides: TGTGCCTGGAGGGGACAGTTGACCTCTGAAGCTTTCTTT.

This sequence joins TRBV3-1 (or the pseudogene TRBV3-2) and TRBJ2-3; 7 bases map to TRBD1. The CDR3 contains 15 residues. Germline V gives CDR1 LGHDT, CDR2 YNNKEL (reference sequence). V trimming: 3 bases; J trimming: 4 bases; junction bases outside the gene matches: 7. The DNA for the CDR3 is TGTGCCAGCAGCCAGACAGGGATCAGTGCAGATACGCAGTATTTT. Translation: CASSQTGISADTQYF.

The rearrangement links TRBV2 to TRBJ1-5; TRBD1 is a possible D gene (6 bases). V dropped 6 bases and J dropped 2 bases, with 26 bases sitting between them. The CDR3 sequence is 19 residues long. CDR1 is SNHLY and CDR2 is FYNNEI in the germline V gene. In DNA form, the CDR3 reads TGTGCCAGCAGCACGGACAGCACTGCGAACTTTTATGGCAATCAGCCCCAGCATTTT. The encoded protein is CASSTDSTANFYGNQPQHF.

J is TRBJ2-1 and V is TRBV5-4; 10 nucleotides line up with TRBD2. V lost 1 base and J lost 9; bases outside the gene matches: 4. CDR3 length equals 14 residues. Germline V gene data show CDR1 as SGHNT and CDR2 as YYREEE (reference sequence). CDR3 DNA sequence: TGTGCCAGCAGCTTGAGGCTAGCGGGAGTTGAGCAGTTCTTC. Translating it yields CASSLRLAGVEQFF.

This clone was detected many times. V gene TRBV19 combines with J gene TRBJ2-2; maybe TRBD1 (6 bases). The length of the CDR3 is 17 residues. Trimming took off 3 bases at V and 7 bases at J, with 21 bases between the two ends. Germline-derived CDR1 and CDR2 are LNHDA and SQIVND (reference sequence). The CDR3 DNA follows: TGTGCCAGTAGTATGGGCGTGGGACAAAGGGTAGGCGGGGAGCTGTTTTTT. Protein sequence: CASSMGVGQRVGGELFF.

V gene TRBV5-1 combines with J gene TRBJ2-7; D is undetermined. The CDR3 loop spans 13 amino acids. Trimming removed 0 bases at V and 0 bases at J, with 4 bases between. Germline V gene sequence: CDR1 SGHRS, CDR2 YFSETQ. This chain's CDR3 is CASSLVGSYEQYF. CDR3 nucleotides: TGCGCCAGCAGCTTGGTCGGCTCCTACGAGCAGTACTTC.

The chain carries TRBV19 and TRBJ2-5; TRBD2 matches at 10 bases. The germline gives CDR1 LNHDA, CDR2 SQIVND (reference sequence). Unmatched junction bases numbered 5, after V lost 0 bases and J lost 4 bases. The CDR3 has 16 residues. As DNA, the CDR3 is TGTGCCAGTAGTATAGATGGGACTAGCGAGCCAGAGACCCAGTACTTC. Residues: CASSIDGTSEPETQYF.

In this sample, this clone turned up a few times. The chain is built from TRBV19 and TRBJ1-1; 10 bases match TRBD1. CDR3 size: 15 residues. Germline V CDR1 and CDR2: LNHDA, SQIVND (reference sequence). J was trimmed by 6 bases and V by 5 bases; bases with no gene match: 9. Here the CDR3 DNA reads TGTGCCAGTAGTGTCGACAGGGGGCTGGTCCCTGAAGCTTTCTTT. It translates to CASSVDRGLVPEAFF.

The chain couples TRBV6-4 to TRBJ2-2; D unclear. In germline, CDR1 is MRHNA, CDR2 SNTAGT. The CDR3 covers 12 residues. V was cut by 6 bases and J by 7 bases, with 9 bases left in between. CDR3: CASRQGDGELFF. CDR3 in DNA: TGTGCCAGCAGACAAGGAGACGGGGAGCTGTTTTTT.

The V call is TRBV27, the J call TRBJ2-2, with 10 bases matching TRBD1. The CDR3 totals 14 residues. V lost 7 bases to trimming and J lost 7 bases; unmatched junction nucleotides: 6. The germline V gene encodes CDR1 MNHEY and CDR2 SMNVEV (reference sequence). Written as DNA, the CDR3 is TGTGCCAGCACAGACAGGGGGCTTATCGGGGAGCTGTTTTTT. Its protein is CASTDRGLIGELFF.

This clone occurred a few times. V usage is TRBV29-1 and J usage is TRBJ2-7; TRBD1 is a possible D gene (6 bases). The V gene lost 1 base and the J gene lost 1 base, with 8 bases spanning the gap. CDR1 and CDR2 (germline): SQVTM, ANQGSEA. This CDR3 region has 13 residues. The chain's CDR3 is CSVEGTASYEQYF. CDR3 DNA sequence: TGCAGCGTTGAAGGGACAGCTTCCTACGAGCAGTACTTC.

The genes are TRBV9 and TRBJ2-7; possibly TRBD1 for D (5 bases). The CDR3 spans 15 residues. Looked up from germline, CDR1 is SGDLS and CDR2 is YYNGEE. V was pared by 0 bases and J by 0 bases, with 10 bases between. The CDR3 sequence is CASSVGQMSSYEQYF. CDR3 DNA: TGTGCCAGCAGCGTAGGACAGATGAGCTCCTACGAGCAGTACTTC.

The chain links TRBV18 to TRBJ1-1; the D is unclear. V was cut by 3 bases and J by 2 bases, with 16 bases left in between. The CDR3 contains 16 residues. Looked up from germline, CDR1 is KGHSH and CDR2 is LQKENI. CDR3 coding DNA: TGTGCCAGCTCACCTACCACGATTTCGAGAAACACTGAAGCTTTCTTT. This encodes CASSPTTISRNTEAFF.